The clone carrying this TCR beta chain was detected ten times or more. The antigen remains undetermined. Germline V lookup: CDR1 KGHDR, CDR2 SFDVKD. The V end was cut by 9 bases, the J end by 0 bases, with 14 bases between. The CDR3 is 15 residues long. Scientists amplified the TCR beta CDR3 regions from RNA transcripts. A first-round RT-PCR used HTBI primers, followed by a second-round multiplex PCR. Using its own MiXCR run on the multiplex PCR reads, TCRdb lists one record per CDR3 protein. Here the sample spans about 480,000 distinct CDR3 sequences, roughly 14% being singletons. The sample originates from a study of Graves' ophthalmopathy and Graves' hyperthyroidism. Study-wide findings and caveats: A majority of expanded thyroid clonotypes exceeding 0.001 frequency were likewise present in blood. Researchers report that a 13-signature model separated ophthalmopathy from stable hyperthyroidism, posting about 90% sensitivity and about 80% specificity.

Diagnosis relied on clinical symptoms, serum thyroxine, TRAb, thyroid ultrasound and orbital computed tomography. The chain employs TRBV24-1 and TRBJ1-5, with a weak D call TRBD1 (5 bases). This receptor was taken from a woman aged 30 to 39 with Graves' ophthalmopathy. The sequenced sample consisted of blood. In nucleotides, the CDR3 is TGTGCCACCCGTACGACAGAATATAGCAATCAGCCCCAGCATTTT. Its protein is CATRTTEYSNQPQHF.